The 27 T cell receptor beta chains reported below all come from one sample, sequenced in a study of blood T cells in healthy people across ages. Sample-barcoded 5' priming and a J-beta primer mix drove a second PCR of roughly 6 to 12 cycles. Each CDR3 protein gets one entry after TCRdb re-called the 5' RACE reads with MiXCR. Of about 1.5 million distinct CDR3 sequences listed, 42% are singletons. Material: blood. The receptor set was obtained from a woman aged 18 to 35 in good health.

This sequence joins TRBV5-6 and TRBJ1-2; the match to TRBD1 covers 9 bases. The CDR3 spans 15 residues. V trimming: 4 bases; J trimming: 5 bases; junction bases outside the gene matches: 9. The germline gives CDR1 SGHDT, CDR2 YYEEEE. This chain's CDR3 is CASSPTGQGEYGYTF. The CDR3 region has the DNA TGTGCCAGCAGCCCAACGGGACAGGGAGAATATGGCTACACCTTC.

This chain uses TRBV4-1 with TRBJ2-1, with TRBD2 matching 8 bases. J gave up 4 bases and V 4 bases, and 9 bases lay outside the gene matches. The CDR3 totals 16 residues. Germline-derived CDR1 and CDR2 are MGHRA and YSYEKL. The CDR3 loop is CASSRGSSGTYNEQFF. The CDR3 DNA sequence: TGCGCCAGCAGCCGAGGGAGTAGCGGGACGTACAATGAGCAGTTCTTC.

The chain links TRBV27 to TRBJ2-1; D uncertain. The CDR3 has 15 residues. The V end was cut by 1 base, the J end by 5 bases, with 12 bases between. Germline assignment: CDR1 MNHEY and CDR2 SMNVEV (reference sequence). The CDR3 DNA reads as TGTGCCAGCAGTTTATACGGTCGGGCTCACAATGAGCAGTTCTTC. Amino acid sequence: CASSLYGRAHNEQFF.

Here the CDR3 reads CASSLLGWLGQFF. The CDR3 coding sequence is TGTGCCAGCAGTTTATTGGGCTGGCTAGGGCAGTTCTTC. The chain couples TRBV12-3 or TRBV12-4 to TRBJ2-1, with D unclear. V lost 2 bases, J lost 12 bases, and 14 bases lay in between. The CDR3 contains 13 residues.

This clonotype showed up just a few times. The chain employs TRBV18 and TRBJ1-2, with no clear D. This CDR3 region has 13 residues. The V end was cut by 3 bases, the J end by 8 bases, with 13 bases between. Germline loops: CDR1 KGHSH, CDR2 LQKENI. DNA of the CDR3: TGTGCCAGCTCACCCCAGGAGTCGAGGGGCTACACCTTC. Its translation: CASSPQESRGYTF.

The rearrangement joins TRBV9 to TRBJ2-1; D unclear. The J call may be in error: the DNA end matches TRBJ2-7 better. The CDR3 totals 16 residues. Germline CDR1 reads SGDLS; CDR2 reads YYNGEE. The CDR3 here is CASSPTPASSYNEQYF. CDR3 DNA: TGTGCCAGCAGCCCGACCCCAGCGTCCTCCTACAATGAGCAGTACTTC.

This rearrangement joins TRBV12-3 or TRBV12-4 to TRBJ1-5; perhaps TRBD1 as D (5 bases). The CDR3 contains 15 residues. V dropped 6 bases and J dropped 1 base, with 13 bases sitting between them. In DNA, the CDR3 is TGTGCCAGCAGAGCCGACAGCTTCAGCAATCAGCCCCAGCATTTT. It specifies CASRADSFSNQPQHF.

The chain has TRBV6-5 and TRBJ1-1; TRBD1 matches 9 bases. Per germline, CDR1 MNHEY and CDR2 SVGAGI. The CDR3 has 14 amino acids. The junction had 4 bases not matched to a gene; V was cut back by 2 bases and J by 6 bases. The DNA for the CDR3 is TGTGCCAGCAGTTACCCGGACAGGGGTTCTGAAGCTTTCTTT. It yields the protein CASSYPDRGSEAFF.

The chain employs TRBV28 and TRBJ2-1, with 9 bases identical to TRBD2. V was pared by 5 bases and J by 13 bases, with 15 bases of the junction left unmatched. Germline CDR1 MDHEN, CDR2 SYDVKM. This CDR3 comprises 15 residues. Here the CDR3 reads CASSARGTSKETQFF. CDR3 in DNA: TGTGCCAGCAGTGCGAGGGGGACTAGCAAGGAGACCCAGTTCTTC.

This clonotype occurred many times. The chain links TRBV5-1 to TRBJ2-3, with TRBD1 as a possible D gene (5 bases). Trimming removed 0 bases from V and 2 bases from J, with 7 bases in between. Germline CDR1 and CDR2: SGHRS and YFSETQ. The CDR3 runs 14 residues. CDR3: CASSLGQLTDTQYF. In DNA, the CDR3 is TGCGCCAGCAGCTTGGGACAGCTCACAGATACGCAGTATTTT.

This clonotype was recorded a few times. The V and J genes are TRBV6-2 or TRBV6-3 and TRBJ2-4, with no clear D. The CDR3 is made up of 14 amino acids. Trimming cost V 7 bases and J 0 bases, with 10 bases left between them. Germline V gene data show CDR1 as MNHEY and CDR2 as SVGEGT. The DNA of the CDR3 is TGTGCCAGCAAACTGGGATTAGCCAAAAACATTCAGTACTTC. Its translation is CASKLGLAKNIQYF.

The chain couples TRBV18 to TRBJ2-3, with 7 nucleotides matching TRBD2. The germline V gene encodes CDR1 KGHSH and CDR2 LQKENI. The CDR3 is 17 amino acids. J was trimmed by 0 bases and V by 3 bases; bases with no gene match: 9. The CDR3 DNA sequence: TGTGCCAGCTCACCCTCAACTAGCGCCCTAAGCACAGATACGCAGTATTTT. This encodes CASSPSTSALSTDTQYF.

This clonotype was found a few times. The CDR3 sequence: CASSPLRQATDTQYF. CDR3 nucleotide sequence: TGTGCCAGCAGTCCCCTGCGTCAAGCGACAGATACGCAGTATTTT. This sequence joins TRBV6-5 and TRBJ2-3; the D is unclear. Germline V gene data show CDR1 as MNHEY and CDR2 as SVGAGI. The CDR3 contains 15 residues. V was pared by 5 bases and J by 3 bases, with 15 bases between.

The chain joins TRBV9 to TRBJ2-2, with a weak D call TRBD2 (7 bases). Germline assignment: CDR1 SGDLS and CDR2 YYNGEE. The CDR3 consists of 15 residues. Trimming removed 3 bases at V and 4 bases at J, with 13 bases between. Written as DNA, the CDR3 is TGTGCCAGCAGCGGAGGGGGAGGGGTCACCGGGGAGCTGTTTTTT. Amino acid sequence: CASSGGGGVTGELFF.

The chain couples TRBV18 to TRBJ2-5; no reliable D call. The CDR3 loop spans 10 amino acids. Trimming took 10 bases from V and 8 from J, leaving 11 bases between them. Germline assignment: CDR1 KGHSH and CDR2 LQKENI. CDR3 DNA: TGTGCCACCCCTCTCGAAACCCAGTACTTC. As protein: CATPLETQYF.

This chain uses TRBV2 with TRBJ1-1, with 10 bases fitting TRBD1. There are 13 residues in the CDR3. The germline CDR1 and CDR2 sequences are SNHLY and FYNNEI. The ends lost 9 bases at V and 4 bases at J; junction bases unmatched: 5. CDR3 in DNA: TGTGCCAGGCCGGGGACAGGGGTCACTGAAGCTTTCTTT. Its translation is CARPGTGVTEAFF.

The chain joins TRBV27 to TRBJ2-3; 10 nucleotides align to TRBD2. V was pared by 7 bases and J by 4 bases, with 17 bases of the junction left unmatched. This CDR3 comprises 18 residues. CDR1 is MNHEY, CDR2 SMNVEV, per germline (reference sequence). As DNA, the CDR3 is TGTGCCAGCACCACCAGGGGAGCGGGGGGGCCGTTTGCAGATACGCAGTATTTT. It yields the protein CASTTRGAGGPFADTQYF.

The chain links TRBV12-3 or TRBV12-4 to TRBJ1-5, with D uncertain. The CDR3 spans 16 residues. The germline V and J ends were trimmed by 8 bases and 0 bases, with 17 bases remaining between them. The DNA for the CDR3 is TGTGCCAGCTCTCTAGGGCCTAGCTATAGCAATCAGCCCCAGCATTTT. Translating it yields CASSLGPSYSNQPQHF.

Points on this clonotype: At one boundary the junction diverges from the germline segment, which might be a read error. Here the CDR3 DNA reads TGTGACAGCAGCCCGACAGGGGTCCACGAGCAGTACTTC. Its protein is CDSSPTGVHEQYF. The chain is built from TRBV2 and TRBJ2-4; 8 positions match TRBD1. The J call may be incorrect, as the DNA end agrees better with TRBJ2-7. Germline V gene data show CDR1 as SNHLY and CDR2 as FYNNEI. There are 13 residues in the CDR3.

A few counts support this clonotype. This chain links TRBV7-9 with TRBJ2-7; D remains ambiguous. Trimming took 6 bases from V and 1 from J, leaving 13 bases between them. The germline V gene encodes CDR1 SEHNR and CDR2 FQNEAQ (reference sequence). The CDR3 is made up of 14 amino acids. The CDR3 loop reads CASRKSAGSYEQYF. CDR3 coding DNA: TGTGCCAGCAGAAAATCAGCCGGATCCTACGAGCAGTACTTC.

This clonotype was found many times. The junction differs from germline at one of its ends, possibly a read error. The rearrangement uses TRBV3-1 and TRBJ2-7; D unresolved. CDR1 and CDR2 from the germline V gene are LGHDT and YNNKEL (reference sequence). CDR3 length equals 15 residues. CDR3 sequence: CASSQEPRSSYEQYF. The CDR3 DNA sequence: TGCGCCAGCAGCCAAGAGCCACGGAGCTCCTACGAGCAGTACTTC.

This clonotype appeared a few times. The CDR3: CASSSGGRSGYTF. CDR3 sequence (DNA): TGTGCCAGTAGCAGCGGGGGACGAAGTGGCTACACCTTC. This chain joins TRBV19 and TRBJ1-2, with a weak D call TRBD1 (5 bases). The CDR3 is 13 amino acids. V was clipped by 6 bases and J by 7 bases, with 15 bases between them. CDR1 is LNHDA, CDR2 SQIVND, per germline (reference sequence). The full variable domain, in which reference TRBV19 and TRBJ1-2 provide the parts outside the CDR3, is DGGITQSPKYLFRKEGQNVTLSCEQNLNHDAMYWYRQDPGQGLRLIYYSQIVNDFQKGDIAEGYSVSREKKESFPLTVTSAQKNPTAFYLCASSSGGRSGYTFGSGTRLTVV.

The J gene is TRBJ2-1, the V gene TRBV9; no clear D. Per the germline V gene, CDR1 is SGDLS and CDR2 is YYNGEE. V lost 0 bases to trimming and J lost 4 bases, with 20 bases between them. The CDR3 contains 18 residues. The CDR3 DNA reads TGTGCCAGCAGCGTAGCCCAAGCCATAGACACCTTTTACAATGAGCAGTTCTTC. Protein sequence: CASSVAQAIDTFYNEQFF.

The genes are TRBV28 and TRBJ2-3; 8 nucleotides match TRBD1. The germline V gene encodes CDR1 MDHEN and CDR2 SYDVKM. CDR3 length: 18 amino acids. V was clipped by 6 bases and J by 3 bases; unmatched bases: 17. The CDR3 nucleotides are TGTGCCAGCAGCCAGAGACAGGGGAGTGAGGAGACAACAGATACGCAGTATTTT. Its translation: CASSQRQGSEETTDTQYF.

The chain links TRBV14 to TRBJ2-1, with 8 bases matching TRBD2. V lost 1 base to trimming and J lost 10 bases; unmatched junction nucleotides: 15. The CDR3 runs to 17 residues. Germline V CDR1 and CDR2: SGHDN, FVKESK. In DNA, the CDR3 is TGTGCCAGCAGCCAAGGGCCTAGCGGGCTTTCCGAGTTCGAGCAGTTCTTC. This codes for CASSQGPSGLSEFEQFF.

The genes are TRBV6-5 and TRBJ2-1, with D tentatively TRBD2 (5 bases). V lost 3 bases and J lost 2, with 11 bases in between. CDR1 MNHEY and CDR2 SVGAGI come from the germline V gene. This CDR3 contains 15 residues. The CDR3 DNA follows: TGTGCCAGCAGTTATGCCGGGATCACCTACAATGAGCAGTTCTTC. Amino acids: CASSYAGITYNEQFF.

This clonotype was seen a few times. This rearrangement joins TRBV12-3 or TRBV12-4 to TRBJ2-7; no definite D call. There are 14 residues in the CDR3. Deletions cut 2 bases from V and 10 bases from J, with 18 bases between. The CDR3 nucleotides read TGTGCCAGCAGTTTACGTGTTGGAGACTCGTTACAGTACTTC. Translation gives CASSLRVGDSLQYF.